The 13 T cell receptor beta chains below were found in one sample sequenced in a study of blood T cells in healthy people across ages. Alongside a J-beta primer mix, a sample-barcoded 5' primer served in a second PCR lasting about 6 to 12 cycles. TCRdb re-called the 5' RACE reads with MiXCR, one entry per CDR3 protein. The repertoire includes about 2 million distinct CDR3 sequences, around half of them detected once, and over 2% sits in the top ten. Sequencing used blood. All receptors derive from a woman aged 40 to 49 in good health.

This clonotype turned up a few times. V is TRBV7-2 and J is TRBJ2-3; D remains unclear. The CDR3 spans 15 residues. V was cut by 1 base and J by 2 bases, with 10 bases left in between. Per the germline V gene, CDR1 is SGHTA and CDR2 is FQGNSA. The CDR3 here is CASSLVDHHTDTQYF. In DNA form, the CDR3 reads TGTGCCAGCAGCTTAGTGGACCACCACACAGATACGCAGTATTTT.

The chain uses TRBV7-3 and TRBJ2-1; D is uncertain. CDR1 SGHTA and CDR2 FQGTGA come from the germline V gene. This CDR3 is 13 amino acids long. Trimming stripped 3 bases from V and 5 bases from J, with 8 bases between. This CDR3 is CASSFRRDNEQFF. CDR3 DNA: TGTGCCAGCAGCTTCCGACGGGACAATGAGCAGTTCTTC.

CDR3 nucleotide sequence: TGTGCCAGCAGTGCCGACCGTAGCTCCTACAATGAGCAGTACTTC. Protein sequence: CASSADRSSYNEQYF. This chain connects TRBV6-5 to TRBJ2-1; no definite D call. The last part of the DNA fits TRBJ2-7 better; the J call may be wrong. Germline V gives CDR1 MNHEY, CDR2 SVGAGI. CDR3 length: 15 residues.

This chain uses TRBV6-5 with TRBJ1-2; TRBD1 aligns across 11 bases. Germline CDR1 MNHEY, CDR2 SVGAGI. The CDR3 is made up of 13 amino acids. The V and J ends lost 2 bases and 9 bases, in that order; junction bases with no gene match: 2. The CDR3 nucleotides are TGTGCCAGCAGTTACGGGACAGGGGGTAGCTACACCTTC. Its translation is CASSYGTGGSYTF.

V and J are TRBV27 and TRBJ2-7, with 9 bases identical to TRBD1. CDR1 and CDR2 from the germline V gene are MNHEY and SMNVEV (reference sequence). The CDR3 spans 14 residues. With 5 bases clipped from V and 7 bases from J, the junction kept 9 bases outside the gene matches. The CDR3 region has the DNA TGTGCCAGCAGTACTCTCGGACAGGGGTTTGAGCAGTACTTC. It is translated as CASSTLGQGFEQYF.

For this clonotype: Given a much more abundant clone one base away, this may be a read error. The chain links TRBV29-1 to TRBJ2-5; a possible D gene is TRBD1 (6 bases). This CDR3 spans 13 amino acids. V lost 6 bases to trimming and J lost 11 bases, with 22 bases between them. Per the germline V gene, CDR1 is SQVTM and CDR2 is ANQGSEA. CDR3 DNA: TGCAGCGTCCCGGGGATTTCAGGGGATGAGCAGTACTTC. Translated, it gives CSVPGISGDEQYF.

This clonotype has more than one count but fewer than ten. The chain carries TRBV4-3 and TRBJ2-7; TRBD2 might be the D (6 bases). Germline V lookup: CDR1 LGHNA, CDR2 YSLEER. The CDR3 totals 15 residues. V lost 1 base and J lost 4, with 14 bases in between. The CDR3 region has the DNA TGCGCCAGCAGCCAAGTACTAGGGGCGGGGTACGAGCAGTACTTC. This codes for CASSQVLGAGYEQYF.

In its sample, this clonotype was seen once. V and J are TRBV6-1 and TRBJ2-7, with D possibly called TRBD1 or TRBD2 (6 bases each). Germline lookup yields CDR1 MNHNS and CDR2 SASEGT. The CDR3 is 17 amino acids. The V end was cut by 5 bases, the J end by 5 bases, with 25 bases between. The CDR3 reads CASSPRGVHRLGNEQYF. Here the CDR3 DNA reads TGTGCCAGCAGTCCGAGGGGGGTACACAGGTTGGGAAACGAGCAGTACTTC.

This chain connects TRBV7-9 to TRBJ1-2; no definite D call. Looked up from germline, CDR1 is SEHNR and CDR2 is FQNEAQ (reference sequence). The CDR3 totals 14 residues. Trimming shortened V by 6 bases and J by 4 bases, and 15 bases separated the two germline ends. CDR3 nucleotide sequence: TGTGCCAGCAGGCCCATCGTGGAAGCCTATGGCTACACCTTC. Translated, it gives CASRPIVEAYGYTF.

The chain employs TRBV12-3 or TRBV12-4 and TRBJ1-5; D is possibly TRBD1 (5 bases). This CDR3 has 16 amino acids. V lost 5 bases and J lost 2, with 16 bases in between. Written as DNA, the CDR3 is TGTGCCAGCAGTCTAAGCGGGGGGAGCGGCAATCAGCCCCAGCATTTT. This gives the protein CASSLSGGSGNQPQHF.

The CDR3: CASGGEASGYTF. CDR3 coding DNA: TGTGCCAGCGGGGGCGAAGCATCTGGCTACACCTTC. The chain couples TRBV6-5 to TRBJ1-2, with D tentatively TRBD1 (6 bases). Germline V gene lookup returns CDR1 MNHEY and CDR2 SVGAGI. V lost 8 bases to trimming and J lost 7 bases, with 14 bases between them. The CDR3 spans 12 residues.

In its sample, this clonotype was seen a few times. V usage is TRBV6-2 or TRBV6-3 and J usage is TRBJ2-7; 7 positions match TRBD1. V was clipped by 5 bases and J by 1 base; unmatched bases: 17. Germline-derived CDR1 and CDR2 are MNHEY and SVGEGT. The CDR3 covers 18 residues. CDR3 in DNA: TGTGCCAGCAGTCGGCAACGGCAAACAGGGGAAAGATCCTACGAGCAGTACTTC. Its protein is CASSRQRQTGERSYEQYF.

V is TRBV12-3 or TRBV12-4 and J is TRBJ1-2; the match to TRBD1 covers 7 bases. This CDR3 has 15 amino acids. V lost 2 bases to trimming and J lost 0 bases; unmatched junction nucleotides: 3. The CDR3 region has the DNA TGTGCCAGCAGTTTAAATCAGGGGGCTAACTATGGCTACACCTTC. Its translation is CASSLNQGANYGYTF.